This T cell receptor (beta chain) derives from a study of blood T cell repertoires in COVID-19. Using immunoSEQ multiplex PCR, the repertoire was profiled, and TCRdb retains in-frame clones only, with some absent. The sample shows a few hundred thousand clones, approximately 82% of them seen only once. The V end was cut by 2 bases, the J end by 0 bases, with 14 bases between. CDR3 length: 18 amino acids. CDR1 is SGHVS, CDR2 FNYEAQ, per germline. The chain combines TRBV7-6 with TRBJ1-6; no clear D gene. The receptor was derived from a human donor in a cohort sampled during active COVID-19. The material sequenced was peripheral blood. DNA for the CDR3: TGTGCCAGCAGCTTATTACTACGGGGTAGCTCCTATAATTCACCCCTCCACTTT. It is translated as CASSLLLRGSSYNSPLHF. The whole variable domain, filled in from reference TRBV7-6 and TRBJ1-6, reads GAGVSQSPRYKVTKRGQDVALRCDPISGHVSLYWYRQALGQGPEFLTYFNYEAQQDKSGLPNDRFSAERPEGSISTLTIQRTEQRDSAMYRCASSLLLRGSSYNSPLHFGNGTRLTVT.